The clone carrying this TCR beta chain came up a few times. TCRdb called the 5' RACE reads again in MiXCR, with one record for every CDR3 protein. The sample consists of approximately 190,000 distinct CDR3 sequences, about a sixth of them appearing once. V shed 6 bases, J shed 4 bases, and the junction held 7 bases outside the gene matches. Germline V gene lookup returns CDR1 SQVTM and CDR2 ANQGSEA. This CDR3 comprises 13 residues. The data were obtained in a study of T-cell memory formation after mild COVID-19. The chain carries TRBV29-1 and TRBJ2-7; 9 bases are shared with TRBD1. The TCR comes from an adult woman who had mild COVID-19 (a few samples of this study predate the infection). Cell type and time point are not known. The specimen was PBMCs or a T cell subset sorted from them (not recorded which). In DNA form, the CDR3 reads TGCAGCGTCTTTAACAGGGGGCGGTACGAGCAGTACTTC. Residues: CSVFNRGRYEQYF.